One and the same sample provided the 11 T cell receptor beta chains below, sequenced in a study of spatial heterogeneity in lung cancer. TCRdb used MiXCR to reprocess the 5' RACE reads, holding one entry per CDR3 protein. The sample carries tens of thousands of distinct CDR3 sequences, roughly 6.5% recorded once. Time point of the sample: sample taken at primary tumor resection. Whole RNA was taken from tumor, nontumor lung or frozen PBMC; it was then sequenced unsorted. Sequenced here: PBMCs, sampled at surgery. All receptors derive from a female donor with early-stage non-small cell lung cancer.

This clonotype was detected many times. The rearrangement joins TRBV5-5 to TRBJ2-5; no firm D call. Germline-derived CDR1 and CDR2 are SGHKS and YYEKEE (reference sequence). The CDR3 has 14 amino acids. V lost 3 bases and J lost 5, with 14 bases in between. CDR3 in DNA: TGTGCCAGCAGCTATGACACGGCCCGGGAGACCCAGTACTTC. It translates to CASSYDTARETQYF. The full variable domain, completed using reference TRBV5-5 and TRBJ2-5, is DAGVTQSPTHLIKTRGQQVTLRCSPISGHKSVSWYQQVLGQGPQFIFQYYEKEERGRGNFPDRFSARQFPNYSSELNVNALLLGDSALYLCASSYDTARETQYFGPGTRLLVL.

This clonotype has at least ten counts. This chain joins TRBV7-9 and TRBJ2-3; D not resolved. Trimming stripped 5 bases from V and 3 bases from J, with 12 bases between. Per germline, CDR1 SEHNR and CDR2 FQNEAQ (reference sequence). The CDR3 covers 14 residues. The DNA of the CDR3 is TGTGCCAGCAGCCCTTCGGGCGGAACAGATACGCAGTATTTT. This encodes CASSPSGGTDTQYF.

This clonotype was counted many times. The rearrangement links TRBV7-2 to TRBJ2-7; tentative D call: TRBD1 (5 bases). This CDR3 contains 12 residues. Germline V CDR1 and CDR2: SGHTA, FQGNSA. Trimming took 5 bases from V and 5 from J, leaving 10 bases between them. The CDR3 loop is CASSRQWDEQYF. The CDR3 DNA follows: TGTGCCAGCAGCCGACAGTGGGACGAGCAGTACTTC.

This clonotype was counted at least ten times. The rearrangement links TRBV2 to TRBJ1-1, with D tentatively TRBD1 (5 bases). The germline CDR1 and CDR2 sequences are SNHLY and FYNNEI. The V gene lost 7 bases and the J gene lost 6 bases, with 12 bases spanning the gap. The length of the CDR3 is 12 residues. The CDR3 protein is CASTTESPEAFF. The CDR3, as DNA: TGTGCCAGCACGACAGAATCGCCTGAAGCTTTCTTT.

The table lists this clonotype with many counts. The chain links TRBV7-9 to TRBJ1-1; the D gene is possibly TRBD1 (5 bases). CDR1 and CDR2 (germline): SEHNR, FQNEAQ (reference sequence). Trimming left V 5 bases short and J 6 bases short, with 19 bases between. The CDR3 is made up of 15 amino acids. Written as DNA, the CDR3 is TGTGCCAGCAGCACCCCTCCCGGGACTAAACCTGAAGCTTTCTTT. This translates into CASSTPPGTKPEAFF.

In this sample, this clonotype turned up a few times. CDR3 nucleotides: TGTGCCAGCAGCCTACAGGGGGCATATGAAAAACTGTTTTTT. It translates to CASSLQGAYEKLFF. V and J are TRBV5-6 and TRBJ1-4; TRBD1 matches 9 bases. Trimming at V came to 4 bases and at J to 6 bases, leaving 4 bases not matched to a gene. The germline CDR1 and CDR2 sequences are SGHDT and YYEEEE. The CDR3 sequence is 14 residues long.

The chain links TRBV29-1 to TRBJ2-6, with no clear D. Per the germline V gene, CDR1 is SQVTM and CDR2 is ANQGSEA. Deletions cut 6 bases from V and 4 bases from J, with 13 bases between. CDR3 length equals 14 residues. DNA for the CDR3: TGCAGCGTCGTTGACATAGACGGGGCCAACGTCCTGACTTTC. It translates to CSVVDIDGANVLTF.

This clonotype was observed a handful of times. This chain joins TRBV30 and TRBJ1-2, with no clear D. The V gene's germline CDR1 is GTSNPN and CDR2 SVGIG (reference sequence). This CDR3 spans 13 amino acids. Trimming shortened V by 1 base and J by 12 bases, and 18 bases separated the two germline ends. The CDR3 spells CAWSGTRQYQHTF. DNA for the CDR3: TGTGCCTGGAGTGGCACTAGGCAGTATCAGCACACCTTC.

The rearrangement uses TRBV7-9 and TRBJ2-3; D perhaps matches TRBD1 (5 bases). Trimming pared 2 bases from V and 4 bases from J, leaving 10 bases between. Germline V lookup: CDR1 SEHNR, CDR2 FQNEAQ (reference sequence). This CDR3 spans 14 amino acids. Here the CDR3 DNA reads TGTGCCAGCAGCTTATCTGCAGGGCCAGATACGCAGTATTTT. Protein product: CASSLSAGPDTQYF.

This clonotype appeared many times. The gene calls are TRBV7-2 and TRBJ2-3; no clear D gene. CDR3 size: 13 residues. Looked up from germline, CDR1 is SGHTA and CDR2 is FQGNSA. The V end lost 6 bases, the J end lost 4 bases, and 11 bases lay between the germline ends. The chain's CDR3 is CASRTFGADTQYF. CDR3 DNA sequence: TGTGCCAGCAGGACCTTCGGTGCAGATACGCAGTATTTT.

The table lists this clonotype with a few counts. The chain employs TRBV5-5 and TRBJ2-3, with D hard to call. Germline V gene data show CDR1 as SGHKS and CDR2 as YYEKEE (reference sequence). V was clipped by 10 bases and J by 0 bases, with 15 bases between them. This CDR3 is built from 14 residues. The DNA of the CDR3 is TGTGCCCTGTCGGGCAGCTCTAGCACAGATACGCAGTATTTT. It codes for CALSGSSSTDTQYF. The full variable domain, its missing parts supplied by reference TRBV5-5 and TRBJ2-3, is DAGVTQSPTHLIKTRGQQVTLRCSPISGHKSVSWYQQVLGQGPQFIFQYYEKEERGRGNFPDRFSARQFPNYSSELNVNALLLGDSALYLCALSGSSSTDTQYFGPGTRLTVL.